A single sample gave rise to the 30 T cell receptor beta chains below, sequenced in a study of blood T cell repertoires in COVID-19 (dated by TCRdb to 2020 to 2021). Library creation used the immunoSEQ multiplex PCR assay. TCRdb took over this immuneACCESS table, retaining in-frame rearrangements with V and J assigned. Such tables are incomplete; in checked studies, under half of the missing clones stem from an unresolved V gene, and the remainder is unexplained. Counted in this sample were some 200,000 clones; 85% to 90% of them appeared once. Of the sample, roughly 5.7% is held by the ten largest clones. Input material: peripheral blood. The receptors were sampled from a man at least 80 years old with acute or convalescent COVID-19.

The rearrangement uses TRBV24-1 and TRBJ2-1; 7 bases match TRBD2. V gave up 1 base and J gave up 6 bases; unmatched junction bases: 5. Germline V CDR1 and CDR2: KGHDR, SFDVKD. The CDR3 extends over 15 amino acids. The CDR3 is CATSDLGPGGNEQFF. The CDR3 DNA sequence: TGTGCCACCAGTGATTTAGGGCCGGGGGGCAATGAGCAGTTCTTC.

This chain links TRBV4-2 with TRBJ1-2; 7 bases match TRBD1. V trimming: 5 bases; J trimming: 2 bases; junction bases outside the gene matches: 5. The CDR3 is 14 residues long. Germline V gene lookup returns CDR1 LGHNA and CDR2 YNFKEQ. The chain's CDR3 is CASSIGGANYGYTF. The CDR3, as DNA: TGTGCCAGCAGCATAGGGGGCGCGAACTATGGCTACACCTTC.

The chain is built from TRBV24-1 and TRBJ1-2; D not resolved. CDR3 length equals 14 residues. V lost 6 bases to trimming and J lost 1 base, with 11 bases between them. In germline, CDR1 is KGHDR, CDR2 SFDVKD. The CDR3 sequence is CATSTSASNYGYTF. The DNA of the CDR3 is TGTGCCACCAGTACGTCAGCGAGTAACTATGGCTACACCTTC.

This clone showed up just a few times. The rearrangement links TRBV12-3 or TRBV12-4 to TRBJ2-1; D not certain. V was cut by 5 bases and J by 3 bases, with 8 bases left in between. The length of the CDR3 is 13 residues. The DNA of the CDR3 is TGTGCCAGCAGTCCCCTAGACTACAATGAGCAGTTCTTC. Translated, it gives CASSPLDYNEQFF.

In its sample, this clone was seen once. DNA for the CDR3: TGTGCCAGCAGTTACCCCAGCCGGGACAGGGGCGGGAATCAGCCCCAGCATTTT. It specifies CASSYPSRDRGGNQPQHF. The chain is built from TRBV6-2 or TRBV6-3 and TRBJ1-5; 10 bases match TRBD1. This CDR3 comprises 18 residues. Germline V CDR1 and CDR2: MNHEY, SVGEGT. Trimming removed 2 bases from V and 4 bases from J; junction bases left unmatched: 11.

The V call is TRBV4-1, the J call TRBJ1-5, with a weak D call TRBD1 (5 bases). The CDR3 contains 16 residues. Trimming removed 0 bases from V and 4 bases from J, with 13 bases in between. The germline V gene has CDR1 MGHRA and CDR2 YSYEKL. CDR3 in amino acids: CASSQDGAGGNQPQHF. The CDR3 DNA reads as TGCGCCAGCAGCCAAGATGGGGCCGGGGGGAATCAGCCCCAGCATTTT.

This sequence joins TRBV19 and TRBJ2-7, with 7 bases identical to TRBD1. The germline gives CDR1 LNHDA, CDR2 SQIVND (reference sequence). The CDR3 length is 13 residues. The V segment lost 8 bases and the J segment 3 bases; nucleotides outside the gene matches: 7. CDR3: CASRRQGSYEQYF. CDR3 bases: TGTGCCAGTCGACGACAGGGCAGCTACGAGCAGTACTTC. The variable domain in full, with the rest retrieved from reference TRBV19 and TRBJ2-7, is DGGITQSPKYLFRKEGQNVTLSCEQNLNHDAMYWYRQDPGQGLRLIYYSQIVNDFQKGDIAEGYSVSREKKESFPLTVTSAQKNPTAFYLCASRRQGSYEQYFGPGTRLTVT.

V is TRBV2 and J is TRBJ2-6, with 7 bases that match TRBD1. V was clipped by 2 bases and J by 0 bases; unmatched bases: 7. The CDR3 is 18 amino acids. Germline assignment: CDR1 SNHLY and CDR2 FYNNEI. The CDR3 nucleotides read TGTGCCAGCAGTGAATGGGACAGCCGGAGCTCTGGGGCCAACGTCCTGACTTTC. As protein: CASSEWDSRSSGANVLTF.

The chain couples TRBV28 to TRBJ2-1; the match to TRBD2 covers 10 bases. The CDR3 is 15 amino acids. Looked up from germline, CDR1 is MDHEN and CDR2 is SYDVKM. V was clipped by 5 bases and J by 15 bases; unmatched bases: 16. The CDR3 DNA reads as TGTGCCAGCAGTCCACCCCTATGGCTAGCGGGAGTGGCGTTCTTC. It translates to CASSPPLWLAGVAFF.

V gene TRBV7-9 combines with J gene TRBJ1-1; D possibly corresponds to TRBD1 (5 bases). CDR3 length equals 13 residues. V was shortened by 4 bases and J by 4 bases, with 10 bases between the two germline ends. Germline V gene lookup returns CDR1 SEHNR and CDR2 FQNEAQ (reference sequence). Written as DNA, the CDR3 is TGTGCCAGCAGCTCCCTGGGGGGCACTGAAGCTTTCTTT. Its translation is CASSSLGGTEAFF. Complete variable domain (other parts from reference TRBV7-9 and TRBJ1-1): DTGVSQNPRHKITKRGQNVTFRCDPISEHNRLYWYRQTLGQGPEFLTYFQNEAQLEKSRLLSDRFSAERPKGSFSTLEIQRTEQGDSAMYLCASSSLGGTEAFFGQGTRLTVV.

The rearrangement joins TRBV6-5 to TRBJ2-3; 9 bases are shared with TRBD2. There are 15 residues in the CDR3. V lost 6 bases to trimming and J lost 6 bases; unmatched junction nucleotides: 10. Germline values: CDR1 MNHEY, CDR2 SVGAGI. This CDR3 is CASRGTSNTPDTQYF. CDR3 DNA: TGTGCCAGCAGAGGGACTAGCAACACACCGGATACGCAGTATTTT.

The chain carries TRBV7-8 and TRBJ2-6; TRBD1 matches 9 bases. CDR1 SGHVS and CDR2 FQNEAQ come from the germline V gene. The CDR3 covers 17 residues. The V and J ends lost 5 bases and 2 bases, in that order; junction bases with no gene match: 7. The chain's CDR3 is CASSRGQGDPGANVLTF. CDR3 bases: TGTGCCAGCAGCAGGGGACAGGGTGACCCTGGGGCCAACGTCCTGACTTTC.

This clone came up a few times. The chain employs TRBV3-1 (or the pseudogene TRBV3-2) and TRBJ2-7, with D perhaps matching TRBD1 (5 bases). V lost 5 bases to trimming and J lost 0 bases, with 5 bases between them. This CDR3 region has 12 residues. CDR1 and CDR2 (germline): LGHDT, YNNKEL (reference sequence). DNA of the CDR3: TGTGCCAGCAGCGGGGCCTCCTACGAGCAGTACGTC. Translating it yields CASSGASYEQYV.

The chain is built from TRBV27 and TRBJ2-3; D unclear. The CDR3 runs to 14 residues. Germline V gene data show CDR1 as MNHEY and CDR2 as SMNVEV (reference sequence). V was trimmed by 3 bases and J by 2 bases, leaving 9 bases between them. The CDR3 nucleotides are TGTGCCAGCAGTTTTGCGGCTTCCACAGATACGCAGTATTTT. It encodes CASSFAASTDTQYF.

The chain combines TRBV27 with TRBJ2-4, with D maybe TRBD1 (6 bases). Trimming stripped 6 bases from V and 2 bases from J, with 17 bases between. The CDR3 has 16 residues. Germline V gives CDR1 MNHEY, CDR2 SMNVEV (reference sequence). CDR3: CASSPLTGTPKNIQYF. Written as DNA, the CDR3 is TGTGCCAGCAGCCCCCTAACGGGGACACCCAAAAACATTCAGTACTTC.

The chain joins TRBV28 to TRBJ1-1, with unresolved D. CDR1 and CDR2 (germline): MDHEN, SYDVKM. The CDR3 spans 15 residues. Trimming took 7 bases from V and 0 from J, leaving 15 bases between them. The CDR3 coding sequence is TGTGCCAGCACACGGACCGGGGAAATGAACACTGAAGCTTTCTTT. This encodes CASTRTGEMNTEAFF. The full variable domain, with the rest looked up from reference TRBV28 and TRBJ1-1, is DVKVTQSSRYLVKRTGEKVFLECVQDMDHENMFWYRQDPGLGLRLIYFSYDVKMKEKGDIPEGYSVSREKKERFSLILESASTNQTSMYLCASTRTGEMNTEAFFGQGTRLTVV.

This clone was seen once. The chain is built from TRBV28 and TRBJ1-2, with TRBD1 identical over 8 bases. The CDR3 is 14 residues long. Germline-derived CDR1 and CDR2 are MDHEN and SYDVKM. V lost 1 base and J lost 8; bases outside the gene matches: 6. The CDR3: CASSLSGGIGGYTF. CDR3 nucleotide sequence: TGTGCCAGCAGTTTATCAGGGGGCATAGGGGGCTACACCTTC.

The rearrangement uses TRBV10-3 and TRBJ1-1, with D possibly being TRBD1 (6 bases). Germline CDR1 reads ENHRY; CDR2 reads SYGVKD. With 6 bases removed from V and 0 bases from J, the gap between germline ends came to 11 bases. The CDR3 loop spans 14 amino acids. The CDR3 spells CAISSRDMNTEAFF. The DNA for the CDR3 is TGTGCCATCAGCTCCAGGGACATGAACACTGAAGCTTTCTTT.

The rearrangement uses TRBV19 and TRBJ1-5; 7 positions match TRBD1. In germline, CDR1 is LNHDA, CDR2 SQIVND (reference sequence). The CDR3 has 17 amino acids. The J segment lost 3 bases and the V segment lost 1 base, leaving 9 bases of the junction unmatched. CDR3 residues: CASSIASGQTHNQPQHF. CDR3 DNA: TGTGCCAGTAGTATAGCTTCGGGACAGACCCACAATCAGCCCCAGCATTTT.

The rearrangement links TRBV28 to TRBJ2-1; the D gene is possibly TRBD2 (5 bases). Germline V gives CDR1 MDHEN, CDR2 SYDVKM. The V end lost 5 bases, the J end lost 0 bases, and 14 bases lay between the germline ends. The CDR3 covers 16 residues. The CDR3, as DNA: TGTGCCAGCAGTGCTCCGGGAAGCCGCTCCTACAATGAGCAGTTCTTC. Translation: CASSAPGSRSYNEQFF. Full variable domain (rest looked up from reference TRBV28 and TRBJ2-1): DVKVTQSSRYLVKRTGEKVFLECVQDMDHENMFWYRQDPGLGLRLIYFSYDVKMKEKGDIPEGYSVSREKKERFSLILESASTNQTSMYLCASSAPGSRSYNEQFFGPGTRLTVL.

This chain uses TRBV2 with TRBJ1-6; D is possibly TRBD1 (6 bases). The CDR3 runs 15 residues. The germline V and J ends were trimmed by 6 bases and 6 bases, with 15 bases remaining between them. CDR1 is SNHLY, CDR2 FYNNEI, per germline. CDR3 nucleotide sequence: TGTGCCAGCAGGCCCCAGGGGAATGGTAATTCACCCCTCCACTTT. Amino acid sequence: CASRPQGNGNSPLHF.

The V and J genes are TRBV5-6 and TRBJ1-5; 11 positions match TRBD1. The CDR3 runs to 17 residues. V dropped 4 bases and J dropped 4; count of bases not matched to a gene: 10. Germline V CDR1 and CDR2: SGHDT, YYEEEE. CDR3 protein: CASSRGPGQGGNQPQHF. In nucleotides, the CDR3 is TGTGCCAGCAGCCGAGGACCGGGACAGGGGGGAAATCAGCCCCAGCATTTT.

The chain has TRBV3-1 (or the pseudogene TRBV3-2) and TRBJ2-3; TRBD2 matches 7 bases. The CDR3 contains 14 residues. Germline loops: CDR1 LGHDT, CDR2 YNNKEL (reference sequence). V shed 10 bases, J shed 2 bases, and the junction held 9 bases outside the gene matches. CDR3 nucleotides: TGTGCCACCCCGGGGGGTACGCCCACAGATACGCAGTATTTT. Residues: CATPGGTPTDTQYF.

This clone was seen a single time. V gene TRBV15 combines with J gene TRBJ1-4; D not certain. Trimming pared 0 bases from V and 6 bases from J, leaving 14 bases between. Per the germline V gene, CDR1 is LNHNV and CDR2 is YYDKDF (reference sequence). The CDR3 is made up of 16 amino acids. The CDR3 loop reads CATSRDAGGRDEKLFF. The CDR3 region has the DNA TGTGCCACCAGCAGAGATGCAGGTGGGCGTGATGAAAAACTGTTTTTT.

This chain connects TRBV6-5 to TRBJ1-2; the match to TRBD1 covers 7 bases. CDR1 MNHEY and CDR2 SVGAGI come from the germline V gene. The CDR3 extends over 13 amino acids. Trimming removed 6 bases from V and 8 bases from J; junction bases left unmatched: 9. In DNA form, the CDR3 reads TGTGCCAGCAGCCCCGGGACAGCACTCGGCTACACCTTC. It is translated as CASSPGTALGYTF.

V and J are TRBV6-6 and TRBJ2-1; D may be TRBD2 (6 bases). The CDR3 has 14 amino acids. The V gene's germline CDR1 is MNHNY and CDR2 SVGAGI (reference sequence). Trimming pared 8 bases from V and 0 bases from J, leaving 11 bases between. This chain's CDR3 is CASCGTSSYNEQFF. The DNA for the CDR3 is TGTGCCAGCTGCGGGACGAGCTCCTACAATGAGCAGTTCTTC.

This chain connects TRBV7-2 to TRBJ2-4; D gene uncertain. Germline V CDR1 and CDR2: SGHTA, FQGNSA. The CDR3 covers 14 residues. Trimming stripped 5 bases from V and 0 bases from J, with 8 bases between. In nucleotides, the CDR3 is TGTGCCAGCAGCCCCGGGTTAGCCAAAAACATTCAGTACTTC. It encodes CASSPGLAKNIQYF.

The chain carries TRBV2 and TRBJ2-3, with 9 bases lining up with TRBD2. The V segment lost 7 bases and the J segment 9 bases; nucleotides outside the gene matches: 5. This CDR3 is 12 amino acids long. CDR1 and CDR2 (germline): SNHLY, FYNNEI. In DNA form, the CDR3 reads TGTGCCAGCAAGCCGGCGGGGGGGACGCAGTATTTT. This translates into CASKPAGGTQYF.

This clone was counted a single time. V usage is TRBV10-1 and J usage is TRBJ1-1; D is unclear. The germline CDR1 and CDR2 sequences are WNHNN and SYGVQD (reference sequence). This CDR3 has 15 residues. V was cut by 3 bases and J by 3 bases, with 14 bases left in between. CDR3 nucleotide sequence: TGCGCCAGCAGTGATCTTAGGGAGGGATACACTGAAGCTTTCTTT. Amino acid sequence: CASSDLREGYTEAFF.

The chain combines TRBV7-3 with TRBJ2-2; D is perhaps TRBD1 (5 bases). The V gene lost 4 bases and the J gene lost 4 bases, with 10 bases spanning the gap. The CDR3 sequence is 14 residues long. Germline V gene data show CDR1 as SGHTA and CDR2 as FQGTGA. The DNA of the CDR3 is TGTGCCAGCAGCTATAGCAGGGCCACCGGGGAGCTGTTTTTT. It is translated as CASSYSRATGELFF.